This paragraph reports one T cell receptor (beta chain). Its antigen is unknown. The deep-level immunoSEQ assay was used. Genomic DNA from each subset was divided evenly over several immunoSEQ plates. Measured with immunoSEQ multiplex PCR; TCRdb has only the in-frame clones, and not every one. Seen here are approximately 590,000 clones, about 95% observed once, and the top ten hold 0.11%. Terminally differentiated effector memory CD45RA+ cells were left out of the naive CD8 fraction, which was CD45RO-negative and positively selected for CCR7. The data stem from a study of shared clonotypes between healthy human individuals. Study-wide results and caveats: The small donor group covered limited genetic and exposure diversity. The study found lower generation probabilities in non-shared clonotypes than in those shared by all four donors.

The V end lost 5 bases, the J end lost 1 base, and 11 bases lay between the germline ends. Germline CDR1 reads PRHDT; CDR2 reads FYEKMQ (reference sequence). The CDR3 loop spans 14 amino acids. J is TRBJ1-1 and V is TRBV13, with D perhaps TRBD1 (5 bases). The sequenced material came from naive CD8+ T cells sorted from blood. This clonotype was obtained from a woman in her twenties or thirties in good health. The CDR3 reads CASSQAGRNTEAFF. The CDR3 bases are TGTGCCAGCAGCCAGGCAGGGAGGAACACTGAAGCTTTCTTT.